The source of this T cell receptor (beta chain) is a study of CD8+CD57+ T cells in acquired aplastic anemia listed by TCRdb under 2018. For the study in its entirety: DNA extracted from sorted CD4+ and CD8+ cells had a mean of 3.2 ug, with a range of 0.2 to 27.4 ug. A CD8+CD57+ expansion meant a frequency higher than the mean frequency seen in healthy subjects. Here is what the overall study found, with its caveats: Although 25 to 30 CD8+ CDR3 sequences were shared by patients and controls, these sequences appeared highly expressed in patients and within the immunodominant clones of patients. Patients and healthy controls showed no significant difference in CD8+ Simpson's diversity (P=0.060).

Profiling of TCR beta VDJ combinations and CDR3 sequences used genomic DNA as the template. An Illumina HiSeq 2000 was used for TCR repertoire sequencing. In the original analysis: TRBV/TRBJ rearrangement plots, CDR3 size and DJ length profiles, and Simpson's diversity index were used to evaluate the repertoires. The immunodominant clone was defined as the most abundant DNA sequence in deep sequencing data. CDR3 amino acid sequences were screened for sharing across subjects and compared with published repertoires and the VDJdb database. Clones were called with MiXCR by TCRdb after fastp trimmed the public reads at Q25, and only in-frame beta chains were retained. Merged by CDR3 protein, the rows form single entries marked with the most common genes and DNA. TCRdb, not the authors, supplied the V and J calls. The sample table contains hundreds of thousands of distinct CDR3 sequences; only one count was recorded for around 32% of them. Jointly, the top ten make up roughly 0.89% of the sample.

Patients chosen for sequencing had shown expansion of CD8+CD57+ cells by flow cytometry. Every patient had severe acquired aplastic anemia, diagnosed using the International Study of Aplastic Anemia and Agranulocytosis and Camitta criteria. At the time blood was sampled, none of the patients had received any therapy. The study deep-sequenced TCR repertoires of sorted CD4+ and CD8+ blood T cells from severe aplastic anemia patients and healthy subjects. Patients were enrolled in the USA under clinicaltrials.gov protocols 00001620, 01623167, 00001397, 00071045, 00081523 and 00961064. Ficoll-Paque density gradient centrifugation was used to isolate peripheral blood mononuclear cells. CD4+ and CD8+ T cells were sorted by FACS or magnetic beads before DNA extraction. This clonotype was seen repeatedly, ten times or more. Its antigen is still unknown. Base qualities are not recorded, but no much larger clone differs from it by a single base.

The sample was sorted CD4+, CD8+, or CD8+CD57+ T cells (not recorded which) from PBMCs. This TCR was sampled from a human donor with aplastic anemia.

The CDR3: CAISELEAASSGNTIYF. DNA sequence: TGTGCCATCAGTGAGTTAGAGGCAGCGAGCTCTGGAAACACCATATATTTT. The chain is made from TRBV10-3 and TRBJ1-3, with no confidently assigned D gene. Measured from the cysteine to the phenylalanine, the CDR3 is 17 residues long. Only the CDR3 part of the read is kept: 51 bases, read in frame from the first base. V was cut back by 1 base and J by 0 bases, leaving a gap of 13 bases between them. The germline V gene provides CDR1 ENHRY and CDR2 SYGVKD.